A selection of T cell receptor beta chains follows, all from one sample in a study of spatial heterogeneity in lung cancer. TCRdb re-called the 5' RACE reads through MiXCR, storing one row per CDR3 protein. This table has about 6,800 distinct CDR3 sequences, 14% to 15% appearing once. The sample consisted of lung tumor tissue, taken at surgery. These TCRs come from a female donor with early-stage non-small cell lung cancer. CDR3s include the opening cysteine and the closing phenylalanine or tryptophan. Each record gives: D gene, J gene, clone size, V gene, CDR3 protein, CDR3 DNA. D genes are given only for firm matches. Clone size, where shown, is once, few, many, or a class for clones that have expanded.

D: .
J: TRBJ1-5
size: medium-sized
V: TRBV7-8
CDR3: CASSLVGAVRSGQPQHF
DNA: TGTGCCAGCAGCTTAGTTGGAGCCGTTCGGTCGGGCCAGCCCCAGCATTTT

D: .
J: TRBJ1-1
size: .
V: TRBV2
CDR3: CASSKEGGLEAFF
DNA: TGTGCCAGCAGTAAGGAGGGAGGTCTTGAAGCTTTCTTT

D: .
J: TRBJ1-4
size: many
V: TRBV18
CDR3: CASNGGPDEKLFF
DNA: TGTGCCAGCAATGGAGGGCCTGATGAAAAACTGTTTTTT

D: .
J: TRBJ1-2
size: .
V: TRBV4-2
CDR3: CASSPHTGNYGYTF
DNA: TGTGCCAGCAGCCCCCACACCGGGAACTATGGCTACACCTTC

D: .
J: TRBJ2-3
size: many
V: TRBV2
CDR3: CASRGRPPTDTQYF
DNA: TGTGCCAGCAGGGGGCGTCCCCCCACAGATACGCAGTATTTT

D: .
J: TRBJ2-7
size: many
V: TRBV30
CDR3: CASAEGNVYEQYF
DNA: TGTGCCTCGGCGGAAGGGAATGTCTACGAGCAGTACTTC

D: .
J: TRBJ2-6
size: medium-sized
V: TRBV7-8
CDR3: CASSLQRSGANVLTF
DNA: TGTGCCAGCAGCTTACAGCGCTCTGGGGCCAACGTCCTGACTTTC

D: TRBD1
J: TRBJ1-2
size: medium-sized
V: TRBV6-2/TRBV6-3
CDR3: CASRDSNYGYTF
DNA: TGTGCCAGTCGGGACAGCAACTATGGCTACACCTTC

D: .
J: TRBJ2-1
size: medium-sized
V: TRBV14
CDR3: CASSQVRYGEQFF
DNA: TGTGCCAGCAGCCAAGTCCGATATGGTGAGCAGTTCTTC

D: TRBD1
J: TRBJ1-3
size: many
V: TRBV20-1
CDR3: CSARGQLGNTIYF
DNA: TGCAGTGCGAGGGGACAGTTAGGAAACACCATATATTTT

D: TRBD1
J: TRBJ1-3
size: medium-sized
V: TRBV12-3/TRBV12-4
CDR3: CASSPPTGISGNTIYF
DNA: TGTGCCAGCAGTCCTCCGACAGGGATCTCTGGAAACACCATATATTTT

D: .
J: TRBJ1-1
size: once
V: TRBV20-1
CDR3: CSARDKGTEAFF
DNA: TGCAGTGCTAGAGACAAGGGGACTGAAGCTTTCTTT

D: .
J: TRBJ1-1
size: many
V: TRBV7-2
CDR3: CASSFPVGGGLTNTEAFF
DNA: TGTGCCAGCAGCTTTCCGGTCGGGGGAGGGCTGACGAACACTGAAGCTTTCTTT

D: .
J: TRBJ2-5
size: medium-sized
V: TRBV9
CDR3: CASSLLGETQYF
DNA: TGTGCCAGCAGCCTCCTCGGGGAGACCCAGTACTTC

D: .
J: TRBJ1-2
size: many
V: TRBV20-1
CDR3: CSARVLSGTNHGYTF
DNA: TGCAGTGCTAGAGTCCTCTCCGGGACAAATCATGGCTACACCTTC

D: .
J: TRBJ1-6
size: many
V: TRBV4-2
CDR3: CASSQEWQPNSPLHF
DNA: TGTGCCAGCAGCCAAGAATGGCAGCCTAATTCACCCCTCCACTTT

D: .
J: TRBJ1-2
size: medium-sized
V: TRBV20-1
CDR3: CSARWGNYGYTF
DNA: TGCAGTGCTAGATGGGGAAACTATGGCTACACCTTC

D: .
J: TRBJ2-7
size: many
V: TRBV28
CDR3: CASSTTGTNEQYF
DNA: TGTGCCAGCAGTACGACAGGAACTAACGAGCAGTACTTC

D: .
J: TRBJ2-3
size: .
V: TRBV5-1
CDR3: CASSLEGPRTDTQYF
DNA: TGCGCCAGCAGCTTGGAAGGGCCCCGCACAGATACGCAGTATTTT

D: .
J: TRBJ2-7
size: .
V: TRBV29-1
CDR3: CSVVVGGYEQYF
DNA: TGCAGCGTTGTGGTAGGGGGCTACGAGCAGTACTTC

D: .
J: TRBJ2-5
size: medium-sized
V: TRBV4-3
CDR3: CASSPERADWTETQYF
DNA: TGCGCCAGCAGCCCCGAAAGGGCCGACTGGACAGAGACCCAGTACTTC

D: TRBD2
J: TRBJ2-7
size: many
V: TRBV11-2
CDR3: CASSLGIAGALVYEQYF
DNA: TGTGCCAGCAGCTTGGGGATAGCGGGGGCCCTAGTTTACGAGCAGTACTTC

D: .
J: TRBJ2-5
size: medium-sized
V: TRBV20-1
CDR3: CSAPPRGRTQGETQYF
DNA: TGCAGTGCTCCTCCCCGGGGCCGAACACAAGGAGAGACCCAGTACTTC

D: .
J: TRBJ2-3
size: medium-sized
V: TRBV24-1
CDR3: CATSDSPTGGQLSDTQYF
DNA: TGTGCCACCAGTGATTCGCCTACGGGGGGCCAATTATCAGATACGCAGTATTTT

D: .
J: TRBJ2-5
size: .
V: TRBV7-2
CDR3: CASSPSPGLLETQYF
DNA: TGTGCCAGCAGCCCTAGCCCGGGACTCCTAGAGACCCAGTACTTC

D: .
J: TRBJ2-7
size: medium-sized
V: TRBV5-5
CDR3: CASSWAGPEEQYF
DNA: TGTGCCAGCAGTTGGGCAGGGCCTGAAGAGCAGTACTTC

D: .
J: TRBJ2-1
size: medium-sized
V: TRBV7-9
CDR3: CASSFPARNEQFF
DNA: TGTGCCAGCAGCTTTCCTGCCCGAAATGAGCAGTTCTTC

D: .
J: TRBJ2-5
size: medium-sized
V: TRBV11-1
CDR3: CASSLARTPGETQYF
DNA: TGTGCCAGCAGCTTAGCGAGGACCCCGGGGGAGACCCAGTACTTC

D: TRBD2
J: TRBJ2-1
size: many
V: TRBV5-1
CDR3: CASSSGGSGHNEQFF
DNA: TGCGCCAGCAGCTCGGGAGGTAGCGGGCACAATGAGCAGTTCTTC

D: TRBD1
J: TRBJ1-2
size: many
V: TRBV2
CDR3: CASSVAGGLYGYTF
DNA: TGTGCCAGCAGTGTGGCAGGGGGATTATATGGCTACACCTTC

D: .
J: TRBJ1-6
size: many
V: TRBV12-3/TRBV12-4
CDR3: CASRPQEYSPLHF
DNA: TGTGCCAGCAGACCACAAGAATATTCACCCCTCCACTTT

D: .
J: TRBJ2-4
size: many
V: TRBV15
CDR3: CATSRDSGQNIQYF
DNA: TGTGCCACCAGCAGAGACAGTGGGCAAAACATTCAGTACTTC

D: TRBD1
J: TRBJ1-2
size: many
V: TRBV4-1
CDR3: CASSHGQGRAVARKGF
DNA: TGCGCCAGCAGCCATGGACAGGGGAGAGCGGTGGCCCGGAAAGGGTTC

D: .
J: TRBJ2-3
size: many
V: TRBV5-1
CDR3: CASSLSGWGTDTQYF
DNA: TGCGCCAGCAGCTTGTCGGGGTGGGGCACAGATACGCAGTATTTT

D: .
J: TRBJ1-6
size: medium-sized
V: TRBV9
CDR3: CASSVALAENSPLHF
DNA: TGTGCCAGCAGCGTAGCTTTGGCAGAGAATTCACCCCTCCACTTT